These T cell receptor beta chains were read from a single sample in a study of graft-versus-host responses after intestinal transplantation. Sequencing used immunoSEQ multiplex PCR; TCRdb keeps in-frame clones, though not all of them. Among 95,000 to 150,000 clones listed, 90% to 95% were seen once. No antigens are known for them. The sample consisted of unstimulated CD4+ T cells sorted from spleen or lymph node cells, taken before intestinal transplant. All receptors derive from a human donor who received an intestinal transplant. CDR3s include the opening cysteine and the closing phenylalanine or tryptophan. Each record gives: V gene, clone size, D gene, J gene, CDR3 DNA, CDR3 protein. D genes are given only for firm matches. The size field is filled for only some rows; it gives once, few, many or a size class.

TRBV30	.	.	TRBJ2-1	TGTGCCTGGAGTCGCGGCGATCGAAATGAGCAGTTCTTC	CAWSRGDRNEQFF
TRBV6-4	.	TRBD1	TRBJ2-4	TGTGCCAGCAGTGACTCATTGCGGCGACAGGGACCTCTGACCAAAAACATTCAGTACTTC	CASSDSLRRQGPLTKNIQYF
TRBV5-1	.	.	TRBJ2-2	TGCGCCAGCAGCCCACGGGGTGGGGCCAACACCGGGGAGCTGTTTTTT	CASSPRGGANTGELFF
TRBV19	.	.	TRBJ1-5	TGTGCCAGTAGTATACAGGCTTGGCAGCCCCAGCATTTT	CASSIQAWQPQHF
TRBV19	.	TRBD2	TRBJ2-1	TGTGCCAGTAGTACGGGACTAGCGGGAGCCTCATACAATGAGCAGTTCTTC	CASSTGLAGASYNEQFF
TRBV9	.	TRBD1	TRBJ2-3	TGTGCCAGCAGCGTAGGGCTTGGGGACAGGGAGGTTAGGACAGATACGCAGTATTTT	CASSVGLGDREVRTDTQYF
TRBV9	.	.	TRBJ2-7	TGTGCCAGCAGCGCCACCCCCCAACCCTGGGAGCAGTACTTC	CASSATPQPWEQYF
TRBV19	few	.	TRBJ1-3	TGTGCCAGTAGTATTGCAGGGATTCAAAACACCATATATTTT	CASSIAGIQNTIYF
TRBV14	.	.	TRBJ2-1	TGTGCCAGCAGCCAAGATCAGGGAAGTAACTACAATGAGCAGTTCTTC	CASSQDQGSNYNEQFF
TRBV4-1	.	.	TRBJ2-1	TGCGCCAGCAGCCAAGTTTCCCCAGCGGGCTCCTACAATGAGCAGTTCTTC	CASSQVSPAGSYNEQFF
TRBV11-2	.	.	TRBJ2-7	TGTGCCAGCAGCTACGGGACATCGTCCTACGAGCAGTACTTC	CASSYGTSSYEQYF
TRBV7-2	few	TRBD1	TRBJ1-2	TGTGCCAGCAGCTTCACGACAGGGATGAACTATGGCTACACCTTC	CASSFTTGMNYGYTF
TRBV18	.	.	TRBJ2-6	TGTGCCAGCCCACCAGGGGCAGAGGGCTCTGGGGCCAACGTCCTGACTTTC	CASPPGAEGSGANVLTF
TRBV7-7	.	TRBD2	TRBJ2-1	TGTGCTAGCAGTCCCGGGAGGGCCAATGAGCAGTTCTTC	CASSPGRANEQFF
TRBV7-6	.	.	TRBJ1-1	TGTGCCAGCAGCTGGCTGGGGGAGGACACTGAAGCTTTCTTT	CASSWLGEDTEAFF
TRBV5-1	.	.	TRBJ2-7	TGCGCCAGCAGCTTGGGTGCCTCAACCCCCCTCGAGCAGTACTTC	CASSLGASTPLEQYF
TRBV13	.	.	TRBJ2-7	TGTGCCAGCAGCCAAGGACAGCGGACCTACGAGCAGTACTTC	CASSQGQRTYEQYF
TRBV2	once	TRBD1	TRBJ1-2	TGTGCCAGCAGGCTGGACAGGACTAACTATGGCTACACCTTC	CASRLDRTNYGYTF
TRBV6-6	.	.	TRBJ2-3	TGTGCCAGCAGGACCAATGGCGATACGCAGTATTTT	CASRTNGDTQYF
TRBV30	.	.	TRBJ1-4	TGTGCCTGGAGTGGGGGGGGGAATGAAAAACTGTTTTTT	CAWSGGGNEKLFF
TRBV7-2	.	.	TRBJ1-2	TGTGCCAGCAGCTTTCCGGGACGGCACTATGGCTACACCTTC	CASSFPGRHYGYTF
TRBV19	once	.	TRBJ2-1	TGTGCCAGTGCCTCACTGGAGGGTTGGAATGAGCAGTTCTTC	CASASLEGWNEQFF
TRBV9	.	.	TRBJ2-5	TGTGCCAGCAGCGCTCAGGGTGCAGAGACCCAGTACTTC	CASSAQGAETQYF
TRBV13	.	.	TRBJ2-7	TGTGCCAGCAGCTTATCCGGGAGCTCCTACGAGCAGTACTTC	CASSLSGSSYEQYF